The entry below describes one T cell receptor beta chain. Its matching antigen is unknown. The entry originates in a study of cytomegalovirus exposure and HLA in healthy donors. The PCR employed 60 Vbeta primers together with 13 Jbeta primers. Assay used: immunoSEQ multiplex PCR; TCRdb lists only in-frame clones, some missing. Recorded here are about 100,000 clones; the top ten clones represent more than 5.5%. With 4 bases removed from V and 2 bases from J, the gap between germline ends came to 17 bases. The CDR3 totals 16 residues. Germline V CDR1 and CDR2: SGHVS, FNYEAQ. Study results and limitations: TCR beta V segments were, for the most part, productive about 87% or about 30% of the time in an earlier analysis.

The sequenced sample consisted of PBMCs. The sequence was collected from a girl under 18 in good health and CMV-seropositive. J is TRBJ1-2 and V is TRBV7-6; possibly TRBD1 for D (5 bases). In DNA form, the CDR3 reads TGTGCCAGCAGCTCCAGACCGAGCGGGGCAAACTATGGCTACACCTTC. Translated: CASSSRPSGANYGYTF.